This T cell receptor beta chain derives from a study of response to subunit inactivated influenza vaccine (dated by TCRdb to 2016 to 2019). The study in broad terms: Deep quantitative profiling of the T cell receptor repertoire was used in the study to follow responses to a trivalent subunit inactivated influenza vaccine.

Library construction relied on RT-PCR. Instrument used: Illumina HiSeq 2500. In TCRdb, the public reads were trimmed at Q25 with fastp and aligned with MiXCR, with productive beta chains retained. Each entry is one CDR3 protein sequence, shown with its most common DNA and genes. This sample comprises over 650,000 distinct CDR3 sequences, around 18% of them detected only once. The ten biggest clones cover roughly a tenth of the sample. With regard to this clonotype: This clone's antigen is unknown. No base quality information exists; no much larger clone differs at one position.

Study-wide conclusions, independent of this receptor: According to the authors, only a limited number of new T cells may be recruited by each seasonal influenza vaccination.

The TCR originated in a man aged 50 or older who received an inactivated influenza vaccine. Donor details come from another sample of the same person, matched by shared clones. Sequenced material: PBMCs from blood, taken roughly 5 days after vaccination.

The nucleotide sequence reads TGTGCCAGCAGTCCCCCGGGACAGGGCTTGGTCTATGGCTACACCTTC. Its protein product is CASSPPGQGLVYGYTF. The sequence links TRBV7-9 to TRBJ1-2; a stretch of 9 junction bases matches TRBD1. CDR1 and CDR2 are drawn from the germline V gene (reference sequence): SEHNR, FQNEAQ. There are 16 amino acids in the CDR3, from cysteine to phenylalanine inclusive. The retained sequence is limited to the CDR3, 48 bases, with the frame set at the first base. Trimming leaves V shorter by 6 bases and J shorter by 4 bases, with the junction holding 12 bases beyond the gene matches.